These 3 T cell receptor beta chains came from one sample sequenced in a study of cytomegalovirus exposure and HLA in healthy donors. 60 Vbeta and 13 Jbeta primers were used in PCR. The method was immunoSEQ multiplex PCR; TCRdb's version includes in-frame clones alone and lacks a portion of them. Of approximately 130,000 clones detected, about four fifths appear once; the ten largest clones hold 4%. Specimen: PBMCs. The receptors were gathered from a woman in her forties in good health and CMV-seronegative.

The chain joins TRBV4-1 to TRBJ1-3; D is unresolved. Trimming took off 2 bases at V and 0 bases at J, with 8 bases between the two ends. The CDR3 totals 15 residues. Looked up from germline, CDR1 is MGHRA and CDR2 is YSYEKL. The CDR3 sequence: CASSQLEASGNTIYF. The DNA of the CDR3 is TGCGCCAGCAGCCAATTGGAGGCCTCTGGAAACACCATATATTTT.

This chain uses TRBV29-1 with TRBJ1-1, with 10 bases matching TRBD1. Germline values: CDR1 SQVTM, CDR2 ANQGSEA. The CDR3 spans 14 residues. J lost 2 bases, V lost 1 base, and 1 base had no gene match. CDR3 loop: CSVEGQGANTEAFF. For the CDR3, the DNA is TGCAGCGTTGAAGGACAGGGGGCTAACACTGAAGCTTTCTTT.

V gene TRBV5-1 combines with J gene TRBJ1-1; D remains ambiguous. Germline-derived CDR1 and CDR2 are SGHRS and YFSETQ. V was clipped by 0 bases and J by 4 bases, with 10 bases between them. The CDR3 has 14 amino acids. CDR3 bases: TGCGCCAGCAGCTTGGGAGGGTCGGGCACTGAAGCTTTCTTT. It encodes CASSLGGSGTEAFF.